The T cell receptor beta chain under discussion was sequenced for a study of OX40 agonist ivuxolimab in advanced cancers. Looking at the study overall: Therapy given before enrollment (anti-PD-1, anti-PD-L1 or anti-CTLA-4) was allowed, and 40% had some.

The V gene's germline CDR1 is MDHEN and CDR2 SYDVKM. The CDR3 sequence is 15 residues long. V lost 7 bases to trimming and J lost 5 bases; unmatched junction nucleotides: 14. TCRdb keeps only in-frame clones here, not all; method: immunoSEQ multiplex PCR. The repertoire holds about 86,000 clones, with 70% to 90% as singletons. The material sequenced was CD4+ or CD8+ T cells sorted from blood, taken in a trial of the OX40 agonist ivuxolimab. This sequence was found in an adult with an advanced solid tumor such as melanoma, head and neck, liver or kidney cancer. V usage is TRBV28 and J usage is TRBJ2-7; 7 positions match TRBD1. The CDR3 DNA sequence: TGTGCCAGCACCCCTCCACAGGGGCGCGTCAACGAGCAGTACTTC. This translates into CASTPPQGRVNEQYF.